Listed below are T cell receptor beta chains from one sample, sequenced in a study of cytomegalovirus exposure and HLA in healthy donors. This table comes from immunoSEQ multiplex PCR, and its TCRdb copy is limited to in-frame clones, with some not included. The profile covers some 130,000 clones, with just under 85% appearing a single time and around 1.4% taken by the ten largest. Sequenced sample: PBMCs. The origin of the receptors is a woman in her thirties in good health and CMV-seronegative. The CDR3 runs from the conserved cysteine through the conserved F or W. Fields, in order: J gene, D gene, V gene, clone size, CDR3 protein, CDR3 DNA. The D gene is left open where the match is weak. The size field is filled for only some rows; it gives once, few, many or a size class.

j_gene: TRBJ1-1; d_gene: -; v_gene: TRBV28; abundance: -; CDR3aa: CVVRPNSGRDTFF; CDR3nt: TGTGTGGTACGCCCGAACAGTGGTCGTGATACTTTCTTT
j_gene: TRBJ1-2; d_gene: -; v_gene: TRBV6-6; abundance: -; CDR3aa: CASSLQGNYGYTF; CDR3nt: TGTGCCAGCAGCTTACAGGGAAATTATGGCTACACCTTC
j_gene: TRBJ2-3; d_gene: TRBD1; v_gene: TRBV6-5; abundance: -; CDR3aa: CASNPGTGGLDTQYF; CDR3nt: TGTGCCAGCAACCCCGGGACAGGGGGATTGGATACGCAGTATTTT
j_gene: TRBJ2-3; d_gene: TRBD1; v_gene: TRBV30; abundance: -; CDR3aa: CAWSPGQDTDTQYF; CDR3nt: TGTGCCTGGAGCCCGGGACAGGACACAGATACGCAGTATTTT
j_gene: TRBJ2-1; d_gene: -; v_gene: TRBV18; abundance: -; CDR3aa: CASALGPYNEQFF; CDR3nt: TGTGCCAGCGCTTTGGGCCCCTACAATGAGCAGTTCTTC
j_gene: TRBJ2-1; d_gene: -; v_gene: TRBV7-2; abundance: -; CDR3aa: CASSLSSYNEQFF; CDR3nt: TGTGCCAGCAGCCTGAGCTCCTACAATGAGCAGTTCTTC
j_gene: TRBJ2-7; d_gene: TRBD2; v_gene: TRBV9; abundance: -; CDR3aa: CASSPGGSGAYEQYF; CDR3nt: TGTGCCAGCAGCCCAGGAGGAAGCGGGGCCTACGAGCAGTACTTC
j_gene: TRBJ2-1; d_gene: TRBD2; v_gene: TRBV7-3; abundance: -; CDR3aa: CASSWAGGLHNEQFF; CDR3nt: TGTGCCAGCAGCTGGGCGGGGGGGCTCCACAATGAGCAGTTCTTC
j_gene: TRBJ2-5; d_gene: -; v_gene: TRBV20-1; abundance: -; CDR3aa: CSASGETQYF; CDR3nt: TGCAGTGCGTCGGGGGAGACCCAGTACTTC
j_gene: TRBJ1-2; d_gene: -; v_gene: TRBV10-3; abundance: -; CDR3aa: CAISDRGLGYTF; CDR3nt: TGTGCCATCAGTGACCGAGGACTGGGCTACACCTTC
j_gene: TRBJ1-2; d_gene: TRBD1; v_gene: TRBV2; abundance: -; CDR3aa: CATQTGIGYTF; CDR3nt: TGTGCCACCCAGACAGGGATCGGCTACACCTTC
j_gene: TRBJ2-3; d_gene: -; v_gene: TRBV7-2; abundance: -; CDR3aa: CASSLDWGGGNTQYF; CDR3nt: TGTGCCAGCAGCTTAGACTGGGGCGGCGGGAATACGCAGTATTTT
j_gene: TRBJ1-5; d_gene: TRBD1; v_gene: TRBV6-5; abundance: -; CDR3aa: CASRPSGGGNQPQHF; CDR3nt: TGTGCCAGCAGACCCTCAGGGGGTGGCAATCAGCCCCAGCATTTT
j_gene: TRBJ1-1; d_gene: -; v_gene: TRBV5-1; abundance: -; CDR3aa: CASSFQGGTEAFF; CDR3nt: TGCGCCAGCAGCTTCCAGGGTGGCACTGAAGCTTTCTTT
j_gene: TRBJ1-6; d_gene: TRBD1; v_gene: TRBV7-6; abundance: -; CDR3aa: CASSSNEPGQGIDSPLHF; CDR3nt: TGTGCCAGCAGCTCAAACGAGCCGGGACAGGGTATCGATTCACCCCTCCACTTT
j_gene: TRBJ2-7; d_gene: TRBD1; v_gene: TRBV9; abundance: -; CDR3aa: CASSVGQGGPKWDEQYF; CDR3nt: TGTGCCAGCAGCGTGGGACAGGGGGGTCCTAAGTGGGACGAGCAGTACTTC
j_gene: TRBJ1-5; d_gene: -; v_gene: TRBV27; abundance: -; CDR3aa: CASSSDWTGNQPQHF; CDR3nt: TGTGCCAGCAGTTCGGACTGGACAGGCAATCAGCCCCAGCATTTT
j_gene: TRBJ2-7; d_gene: TRBD2; v_gene: TRBV7-9; abundance: -; CDR3aa: CASSSGGAEQYF; CDR3nt: TGTGCCAGCAGCAGCGGGGGGGCCGAGCAGTACTTC
j_gene: TRBJ1-2; d_gene: TRBD1; v_gene: TRBV5-1; abundance: -; CDR3aa: CASSSGQGFGYTF; CDR3nt: TGCGCCAGCAGCTCCGGACAGGGGTTTGGCTACACCTTC
j_gene: TRBJ1-1; d_gene: -; v_gene: TRBV5-1; abundance: -; CDR3aa: CASRTGMDTEAFF; CDR3nt: TGCGCCAGCAGAACAGGGATGGACACTGAAGCTTTCTTT
j_gene: TRBJ2-7; d_gene: TRBD1; v_gene: TRBV29-1; abundance: -; CDR3aa: CSVATRPGGSYEQYF; CDR3nt: TGCAGCGTTGCGACCCGGCCAGGGGGCTCCTACGAGCAGTACTTC
j_gene: TRBJ2-3; d_gene: TRBD2; v_gene: TRBV4-2; abundance: once; CDR3aa: CASSQDWDYGRRDTQYF; CDR3nt: TGTGCCAGCAGCCAAGATTGGGACTACGGACGCCGTGATACGCAGTATTTT
j_gene: TRBJ2-7; d_gene: -; v_gene: TRBV11-2; abundance: -; CDR3aa: CASSSQGFYEQYF; CDR3nt: TGTGCCAGCAGTTCCCAGGGGTTCTACGAGCAGTACTTC
j_gene: TRBJ2-7; d_gene: -; v_gene: TRBV28; abundance: -; CDR3aa: CASSGGYSSYEQYF; CDR3nt: TGTGCCAGCAGTGGGGGCTACAGCTCCTACGAGCAGTACTTC
j_gene: TRBJ1-1; d_gene: -; v_gene: TRBV12-5; abundance: -; CDR3aa: CASAIQGGGTEAFF; CDR3nt: TGTGCTAGTGCCATACAGGGAGGGGGCACTGAAGCTTTCTTT
j_gene: TRBJ1-6; d_gene: -; v_gene: TRBV4-3; abundance: -; CDR3aa: CASSLYAGEIENSPLHF; CDR3nt: TGCGCCAGCAGCCTCTACGCGGGGGAAATTGAGAATTCACCCCTCCACTTT
j_gene: TRBJ1-2; d_gene: -; v_gene: TRBV2; abundance: -; CDR3aa: CASIAETTTYGYTF; CDR3nt: TGTGCCAGCATAGCTGAAACAACGACTTATGGCTACACCTTC
j_gene: TRBJ2-2; d_gene: -; v_gene: TRBV5-1; abundance: once; CDR3aa: CASSLLTYQRELFF; CDR3nt: TGCGCCAGCAGCTTGCTTACGTATCAGAGGGAGCTGTTTTTT
j_gene: TRBJ1-3; d_gene: -; v_gene: TRBV30; abundance: -; CDR3aa: CAWDEQGSGNTIYF; CDR3nt: TGTGCCTGGGACGAACAGGGCTCTGGAAACACCATATATTTT
j_gene: TRBJ2-3; d_gene: TRBD1; v_gene: TRBV11-3; abundance: -; CDR3aa: CASSRGQGAFTGDTQYF; CDR3nt: TGTGCCAGCAGTCGCGGACAGGGGGCTTTTACGGGAGATACGCAGTATTTT
j_gene: TRBJ1-5; d_gene: TRBD1; v_gene: TRBV27; abundance: -; CDR3aa: CASSPAPGTGQPQHF; CDR3nt: TGTGCCAGCAGTCCTGCGCCCGGGACAGGTCAGCCCCAGCATTTT
j_gene: TRBJ2-1; d_gene: -; v_gene: TRBV19; abundance: -; CDR3aa: CASSIVGVQFF; CDR3nt: TGTGCCAGTAGTATAGTCGGAGTGCAGTTCTTC
j_gene: TRBJ2-2; d_gene: -; v_gene: TRBV4-3; abundance: -; CDR3aa: CASSQDAENTGELFF; CDR3nt: TGCGCCAGCAGCCAAGACGCGGAGAACACCGGGGAGCTGTTTTTT
j_gene: TRBJ1-2; d_gene: TRBD1; v_gene: TRBV4-1; abundance: -; CDR3aa: CASKKEAGQGNFYGYTF; CDR3nt: TGCGCCAGCAAAAAAGAAGCCGGACAGGGAAATTTCTATGGCTACACCTTC
j_gene: TRBJ2-1; d_gene: -; v_gene: TRBV30; abundance: -; CDR3aa: CAWSSLKNEQFF; CDR3nt: TGTGCCTGGAGTTCTCTAAAGAATGAGCAGTTCTTC
j_gene: TRBJ2-6; d_gene: TRBD1; v_gene: TRBV4-2; abundance: -; CDR3aa: CASSQTGTSGANVLTF; CDR3nt: TGTGCCAGCAGCCAGACAGGGACCTCTGGGGCCAACGTCCTGACTTTC
j_gene: TRBJ2-1; d_gene: TRBD2; v_gene: TRBV2; abundance: -; CDR3aa: CASKSGAYNEQFF; CDR3nt: TGTGCCAGCAAGAGCGGGGCATACAATGAGCAGTTCTTC
j_gene: TRBJ2-3; d_gene: -; v_gene: TRBV4-2; abundance: -; CDR3aa: CASSQDPSSTDTQYF; CDR3nt: TGTGCCAGCAGCCAAGATCCCTCTAGCACAGATACGCAGTATTTT
j_gene: TRBJ1-2; d_gene: -; v_gene: TRBV7-8; abundance: -; CDR3aa: CASRSTRSGRADYGYTF; CDR3nt: TGTGCCAGCAGATCCACCCGGAGTGGCAGGGCGGACTATGGCTACACCTTC
j_gene: TRBJ1-1; d_gene: TRBD1; v_gene: TRBV7-3; abundance: -; CDR3aa: CASSSIRTGRGTEAFF; CDR3nt: TGTGCCAGCAGCTCCATCCGGACAGGGCGGGGCACTGAAGCTTTCTTT